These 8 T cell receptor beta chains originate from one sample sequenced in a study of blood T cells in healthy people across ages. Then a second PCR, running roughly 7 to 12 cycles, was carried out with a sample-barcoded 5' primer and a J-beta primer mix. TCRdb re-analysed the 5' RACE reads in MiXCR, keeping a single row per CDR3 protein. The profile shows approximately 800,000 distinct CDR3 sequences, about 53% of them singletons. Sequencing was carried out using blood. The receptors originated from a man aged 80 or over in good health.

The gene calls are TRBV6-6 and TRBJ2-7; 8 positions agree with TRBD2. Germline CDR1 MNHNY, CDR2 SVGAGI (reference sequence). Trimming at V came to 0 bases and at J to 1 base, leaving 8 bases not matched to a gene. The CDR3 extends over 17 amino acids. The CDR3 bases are TGTGCCAGCAGTTACTCGAGTCCAGCGGGAGCTTCCTACGAGCAGTACTTC. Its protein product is CASSYSSPAGASYEQYF.

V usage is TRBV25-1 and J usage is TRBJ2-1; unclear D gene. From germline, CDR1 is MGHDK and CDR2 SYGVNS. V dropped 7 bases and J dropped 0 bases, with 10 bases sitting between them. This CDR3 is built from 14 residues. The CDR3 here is CASMDASSYNEQFF. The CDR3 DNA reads TGTGCCAGCATGGACGCGAGCTCCTACAATGAGCAGTTCTTC.

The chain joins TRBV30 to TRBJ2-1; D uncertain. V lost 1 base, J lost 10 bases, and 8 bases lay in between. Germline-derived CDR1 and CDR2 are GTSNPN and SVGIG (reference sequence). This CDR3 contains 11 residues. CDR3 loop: CAWSAKREQFF. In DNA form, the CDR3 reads TGTGCCTGGAGTGCTAAAAGGGAGCAGTTCTTC. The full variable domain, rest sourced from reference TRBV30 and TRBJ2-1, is SQTIHQWPATLVQPVGSPLSLECTVEGTSNPNLYWYRQAAGRGLQLLFYSVGIGQISSEVPQNLSASRPQDRQFILSSKKLLLSDSGFYLCAWSAKREQFFGPGTRLTVL.

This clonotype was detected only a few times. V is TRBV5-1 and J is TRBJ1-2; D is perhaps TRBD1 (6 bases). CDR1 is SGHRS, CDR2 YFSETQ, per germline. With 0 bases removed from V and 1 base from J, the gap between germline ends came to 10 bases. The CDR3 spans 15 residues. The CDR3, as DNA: TGCGCCAGCAGCTTGGAGCAGGGGAATAACTATGGCTACACCTTC. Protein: CASSLEQGNNYGYTF.

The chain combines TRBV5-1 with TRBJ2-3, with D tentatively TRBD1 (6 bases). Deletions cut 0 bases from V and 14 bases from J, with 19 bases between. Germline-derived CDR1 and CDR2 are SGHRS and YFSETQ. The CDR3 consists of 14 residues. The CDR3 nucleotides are TGCGCCAGCAGCTTGGAGAGGGGGAACAGATACGCGTATTTT. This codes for CASSLERGNRYAYF.

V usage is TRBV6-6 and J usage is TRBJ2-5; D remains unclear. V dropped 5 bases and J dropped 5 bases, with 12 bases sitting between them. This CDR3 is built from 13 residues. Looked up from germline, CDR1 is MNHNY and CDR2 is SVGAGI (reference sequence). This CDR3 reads CASSDDVWETQYF. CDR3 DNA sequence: TGTGCCAGCAGTGACGACGTTTGGGAGACCCAGTACTTC.

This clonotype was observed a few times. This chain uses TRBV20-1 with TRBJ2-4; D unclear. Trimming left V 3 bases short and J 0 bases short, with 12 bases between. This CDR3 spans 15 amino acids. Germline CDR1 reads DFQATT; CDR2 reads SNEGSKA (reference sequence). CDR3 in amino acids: CSASERDVAKNIQYF. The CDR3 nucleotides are TGCAGTGCTAGTGAGAGAGACGTAGCCAAAAACATTCAGTACTTC.

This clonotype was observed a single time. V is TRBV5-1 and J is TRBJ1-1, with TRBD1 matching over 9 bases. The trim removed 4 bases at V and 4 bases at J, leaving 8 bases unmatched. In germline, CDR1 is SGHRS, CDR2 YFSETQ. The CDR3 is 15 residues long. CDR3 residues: CASSQTGGPLTEAFF. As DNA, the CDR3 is TGCGCCAGCAGCCAGACAGGGGGACCGCTCACTGAAGCTTTCTTT.